The clone carrying this T cell receptor beta chain came up a few times. The data derive from a study of yellow fever vaccine responses in identical twins. Trimming removed 5 bases at V and 9 bases at J, with 11 bases between. This CDR3 is 12 amino acids long. MiXCR was run by TCRdb on the RT-PCR reads, yielding one entry per CDR3 protein. The top ten hold about 5% of the sample, which has 20,000 to 25,000 distinct CDR3 sequences, around four fifths seen once. V and J are TRBV12-3 or TRBV12-4 and TRBJ1-5, with unresolved D. This receptor was obtained from a young woman who received the yellow fever vaccine. The source was T cells from blood (PBMCs), unsorted or a sorted subset (not recorded which), collected before or after yellow fever vaccination (not recorded which). The CDR3 region is CASSPVPRPQHF. The DNA for the CDR3 is TGTGCCAGCAGTCCAGTCCCCAGGCCCCAGCATTTT.